The clone carrying this T cell receptor beta chain was detected only a few times. Unmatched junction bases numbered 5, after V lost 4 bases and J lost 1 base. The CDR3 length is 16 residues. The germline V gene has CDR1 SGHTS and CDR2 YDEGEE. The data originate from a study of identical twins. In TCRdb, the 5' RACE reads were re-called with MiXCR into one record per CDR3 protein. The sample shows more than 400,000 distinct CDR3 sequences, approximately 16% of them seen only once. The same data also went into a second study, on yellow fever vaccine responses in identical twins.

The chain is built from TRBV5-8 and TRBJ2-2; 9 positions agree with TRBD1. This TCR was recovered from a woman aged 18-30 years in good health. Sequenced: CD4+ T cells sorted from blood. The CDR3 sequence: CASSPGDRVNTGELFF. In nucleotides, the CDR3 is TGTGCCAGCAGCCCCGGGGACAGGGTGAACACCGGGGAGCTGTTTTTT.